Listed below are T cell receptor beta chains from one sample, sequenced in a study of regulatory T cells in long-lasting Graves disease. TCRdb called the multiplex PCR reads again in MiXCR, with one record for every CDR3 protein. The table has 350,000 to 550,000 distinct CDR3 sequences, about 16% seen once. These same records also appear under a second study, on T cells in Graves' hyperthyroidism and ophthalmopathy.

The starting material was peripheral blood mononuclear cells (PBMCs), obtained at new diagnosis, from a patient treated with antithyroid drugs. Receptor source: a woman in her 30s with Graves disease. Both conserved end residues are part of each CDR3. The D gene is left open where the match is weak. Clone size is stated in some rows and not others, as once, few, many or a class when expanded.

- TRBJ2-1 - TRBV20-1 TGCAGTGCTAGAGACCCGGGTGGCAATGAGCAGTTCTTC CSARDPGGNEQFF
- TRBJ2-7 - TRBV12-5 TGTGCTAGTGTCCTCCACCCGAGGGGGCCAGAGCGGAGGGGCTACGAGCAGTACTTC CASVLHPRGPERRGYEQYF
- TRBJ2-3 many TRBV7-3 TGTGCCAGCAGCTTAATGGGCCGGAGCACAGATACGCAGTATTTT CASSLMGRSTDTQYF
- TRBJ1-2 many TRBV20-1 TGCAGTGCTAGAAAGGGTGGGATCGACTATGGCTACACCTTC CSARKGGIDYGYTF
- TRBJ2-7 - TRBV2 TGCGCCAGCAGCCAGGACCCCAGGGACGGACCCTACGAGCAGTACTTC CASSQDPRDGPYEQYF
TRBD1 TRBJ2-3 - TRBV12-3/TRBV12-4 TGTGCCAGCAGTTTAGCGGGCCCGGGACAGGGCCCAGATACGCAGTATTTT CASSLAGPGQGPDTQYF
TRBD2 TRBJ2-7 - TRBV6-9 TGTGCCAGCAGTTACCGCGGAGCGGGAGTGTACGAGCAGTACTTC CASSYRGAGVYEQYF
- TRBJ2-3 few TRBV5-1 TGCGCCAGCAGCACCAACAGGGATACGCAGTATTTT CASSTNRDTQYF
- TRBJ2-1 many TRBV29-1 TGCAGCGGTAGCGATCCTTCCTATTACAATGAGCAGTTCTTC CSGSDPSYYNEQFF
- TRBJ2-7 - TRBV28 TGTGCCAGCAGTCCGAGGGGGTTCTACGAGCAGTACTTC CASSPRGFYEQYF
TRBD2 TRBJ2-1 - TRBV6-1 TGTGCCAGCAGAGACAGGGTTCGTCGACTAGCGGGAGTTAATGAGCAGTTCTTC CASRDRVRRLAGVNEQFF
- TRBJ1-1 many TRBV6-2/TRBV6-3 TGTGCCAGCAGTTACGGACATACGAACACTGAAGCTTTCTTT CASSYGHTNTEAFF
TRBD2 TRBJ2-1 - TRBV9 TGTGCCAGCAGCGTAGCTACAATAGGTAGCGGGGTTGAGCAGTTCTTC CASSVATIGSGVEQFF
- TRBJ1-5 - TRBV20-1 TGCAGTGCCCTTCCGTCTCTCTCCCAGCCCCAGCATTTT CSALPSLSQPQHF
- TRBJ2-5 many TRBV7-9 TGTGCCACCAGCGGACTCCAAGAGACCCAGTACTTC CATSGLQETQYF
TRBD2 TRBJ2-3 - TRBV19 TGTGCCAGTGCAGTCCTAGCGGTAAACACAGATACGCAGTATTTT CASAVLAVNTDTQYF
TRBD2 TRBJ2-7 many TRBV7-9 TGTGCCAGCAGCCCCCCTCCCGGAACTAGCGGCACGCCCTACGAGCAGTACTTC CASSPPPGTSGTPYEQYF
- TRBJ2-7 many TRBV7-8 TGTGCCAGCAGCCGCACGGTTGCGGCCTACGAGCAGTACTTC CASSRTVAAYEQYF
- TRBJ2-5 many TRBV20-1 TGCAGTGCTAGAACAGGGTTAGAGACCCAGTACTTC CSARTGLETQYF
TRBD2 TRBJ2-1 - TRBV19 TGTGCCAGTAGCAGCCCCGGGGCCCGCGGGGGGAATGAGCAGTTCTTC CASSSPGARGGNEQFF
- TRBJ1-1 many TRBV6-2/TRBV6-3 TGTGCCAGCAGTTATACGGCAGGTAGGAGACTGGGCACTGAAGCTTTCTTT CASSYTAGRRLGTEAFF
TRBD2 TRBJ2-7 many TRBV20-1 TGCAGTGCTACAGGGACTAGCGACGGGTTGAGTTACGAGCAGTACTTC CSATGTSDGLSYEQYF
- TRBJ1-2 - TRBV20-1 TGCAGTGCTAGTTTTACTGGGGGGGTAGGCTACACCTTC CSASFTGGVGYTF
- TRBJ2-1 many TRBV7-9 TGTGCCAGCAGCACTCGTAGTATAGCGTCCCCCAATGAGCAGTTCTTC CASSTRSIASPNEQFF
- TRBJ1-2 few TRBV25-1 TGTGCCAGCAGTGAATGGGGCAGGGTTGGCTACACCTTC CASSEWGRVGYTF
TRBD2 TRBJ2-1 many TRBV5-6 TGTGCCAGCAGCTTAGGCCTAGCGGAACCCAATGAGCAGTTCTTC CASSLGLAEPNEQFF